This T cell receptor beta chain was sequenced for a study of T cells in Graves' hyperthyroidism and ophthalmopathy. Study-wide background: Peripheral blood was collected at initial diagnosis, before any treatment. Study findings and constraints: Within blood appeared most thyroid clonotypes that had expanded above 0.001.

TCR beta CDR3 sequences were amplified from RNA transcripts. The TCR CDR3 first-round RT-PCR relied on the HTBI primer set. TCRdb independently ran MiXCR on the multiplex PCR reads; one entry per CDR3 protein. The sample contains 250,000 to 350,000 distinct CDR3 sequences, about 15% of which appear only once. The CDR3 loop spans 14 amino acids. Germline V lookup: CDR1 LNHDA, CDR2 SQIVND (reference sequence). V lost 9 bases to trimming and J lost 0 bases, with 12 bases between them. Of note for this clonotype: Its antigen is unidentified.

Patients with uncontrolled infections, other autoimmune diseases, pregnancy or lactation were excluded. This receptor was identified in a woman in her fifties or sixties with Graves' ophthalmopathy. The rearrangement joins TRBV19 to TRBJ1-3; no definite D call. Material for sequencing was blood. The CDR3 reads CARDASSSGNTIYF. The CDR3 coding sequence is TGTGCCAGGGACGCCTCCAGCTCTGGAAACACCATATATTTT. Full variable domain (rest looked up from reference TRBV19 and TRBJ1-3): DGGITQSPKYLFRKEGQNVTLSCEQNLNHDAMYWYRQDPGQGLRLIYYSQIVNDFQKGDIAEGYSVSREKKESFPLTVTSAQKNPTAFYLCARDASSSGNTIYFGEGSWLTVV.